The present T cell receptor beta chain was sequenced within a study of cytomegalovirus exposure and HLA in healthy donors. About this clone: What it binds is not known.

Germline CDR1 and CDR2: SGHTA and FQGNSA. The CDR3 length is 16 residues. The J segment lost 8 bases and the V segment lost 5 bases, leaving 10 bases of the junction unmatched. Primers included in the PCR were 60 Vbeta and 13 Jbeta primers. Produced via immunoSEQ multiplex PCR; TCRdb's table is partial and in-frame only. The sample includes approximately 170,000 clones, about four fifths of them seen just once. Findings and limits, study-wide: DRB1 showed the most TCR associations and HLA-C the fewest in a later analysis, as rates varied by HLA locus.

Sample: PBMCs. The rearrangement joins TRBV7-2 to TRBJ2-1; 12 positions match TRBD2. The clonotype originates from a woman in her forties or fifties in good health and CMV-seronegative. Written as DNA, the CDR3 is TGTGCCAGCAGCCTTTCCCTGACTAGCGGGAGATATGAGCAGTTCTTC. Translating it yields CASSLSLTSGRYEQFF.